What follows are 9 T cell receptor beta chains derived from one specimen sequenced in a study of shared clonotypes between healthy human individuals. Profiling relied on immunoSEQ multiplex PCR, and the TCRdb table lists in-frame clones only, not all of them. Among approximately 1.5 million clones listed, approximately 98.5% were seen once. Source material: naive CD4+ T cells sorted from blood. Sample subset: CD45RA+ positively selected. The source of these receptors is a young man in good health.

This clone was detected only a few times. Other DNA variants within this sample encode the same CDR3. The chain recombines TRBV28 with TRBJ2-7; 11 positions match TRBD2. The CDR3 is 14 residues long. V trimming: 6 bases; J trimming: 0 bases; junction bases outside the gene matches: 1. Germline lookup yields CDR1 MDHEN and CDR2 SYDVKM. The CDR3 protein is CASRTSGSSYEQYF. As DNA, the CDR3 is TGTGCCAGCAGAACTAGCGGGAGCTCCTACGAGCAGTACTTC.

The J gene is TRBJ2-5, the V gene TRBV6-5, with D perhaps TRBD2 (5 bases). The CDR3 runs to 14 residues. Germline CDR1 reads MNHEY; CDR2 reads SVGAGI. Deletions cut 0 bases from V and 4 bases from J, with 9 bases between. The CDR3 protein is CASSYSKLVETQYF. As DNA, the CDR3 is TGTGCCAGCAGTTACTCGAAACTAGTAGAGACCCAGTACTTC.

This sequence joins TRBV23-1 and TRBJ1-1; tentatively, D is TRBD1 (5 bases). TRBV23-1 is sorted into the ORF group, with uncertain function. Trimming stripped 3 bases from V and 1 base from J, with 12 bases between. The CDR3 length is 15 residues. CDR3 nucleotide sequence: TGCGCCAGCAGTCACCGGGGCGGCCGGAACACTGAAGCTTTCTTT. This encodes CASSHRGGRNTEAFF.

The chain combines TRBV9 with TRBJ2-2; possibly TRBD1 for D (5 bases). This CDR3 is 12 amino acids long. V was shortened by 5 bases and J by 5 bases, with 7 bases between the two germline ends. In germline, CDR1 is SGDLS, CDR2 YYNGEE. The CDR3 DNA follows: TGTGCCAGCAGTCAGGGTACCGGGGAGCTGTTTTTT. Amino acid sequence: CASSQGTGELFF.

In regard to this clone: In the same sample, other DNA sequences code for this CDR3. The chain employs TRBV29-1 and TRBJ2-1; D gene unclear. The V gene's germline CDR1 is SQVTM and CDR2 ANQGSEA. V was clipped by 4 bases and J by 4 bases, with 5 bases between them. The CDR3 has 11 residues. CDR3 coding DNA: TGCAGCGTTGGAGGATACAATGAGCAGTTCTTC. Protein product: CSVGGYNEQFF.

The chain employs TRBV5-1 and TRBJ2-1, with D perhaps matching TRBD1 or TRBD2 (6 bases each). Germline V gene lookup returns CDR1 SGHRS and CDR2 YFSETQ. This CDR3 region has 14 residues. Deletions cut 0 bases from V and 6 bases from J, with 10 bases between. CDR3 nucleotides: TGCGCCAGCAGCTTGGAACAGGGACTCAATGAGCAGTTCTTC. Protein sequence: CASSLEQGLNEQFF.

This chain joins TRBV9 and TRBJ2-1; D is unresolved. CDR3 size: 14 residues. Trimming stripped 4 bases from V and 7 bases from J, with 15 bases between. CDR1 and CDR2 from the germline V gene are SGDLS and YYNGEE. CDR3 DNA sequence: TGTGCCAGCAGCTCAAAGGGAATTTTTAATGAGCAGTTCTTC. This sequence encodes CASSSKGIFNEQFF.

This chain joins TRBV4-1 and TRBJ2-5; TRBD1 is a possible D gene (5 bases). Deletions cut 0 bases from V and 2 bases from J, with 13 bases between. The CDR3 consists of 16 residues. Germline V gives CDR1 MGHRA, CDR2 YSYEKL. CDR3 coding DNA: TGCGCCAGCAGCCAAGACCAGGGCCCTTTTCAAGAGACCCAGTACTTC. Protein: CASSQDQGPFQETQYF.

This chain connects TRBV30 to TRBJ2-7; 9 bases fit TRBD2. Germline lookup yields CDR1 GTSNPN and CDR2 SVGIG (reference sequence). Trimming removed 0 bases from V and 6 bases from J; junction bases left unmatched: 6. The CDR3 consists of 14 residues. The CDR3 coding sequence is TGTGCCTGGAGTGTCTTAGCGGGAGCGGGCGAGCAGTACTTC. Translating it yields CAWSVLAGAGEQYF.